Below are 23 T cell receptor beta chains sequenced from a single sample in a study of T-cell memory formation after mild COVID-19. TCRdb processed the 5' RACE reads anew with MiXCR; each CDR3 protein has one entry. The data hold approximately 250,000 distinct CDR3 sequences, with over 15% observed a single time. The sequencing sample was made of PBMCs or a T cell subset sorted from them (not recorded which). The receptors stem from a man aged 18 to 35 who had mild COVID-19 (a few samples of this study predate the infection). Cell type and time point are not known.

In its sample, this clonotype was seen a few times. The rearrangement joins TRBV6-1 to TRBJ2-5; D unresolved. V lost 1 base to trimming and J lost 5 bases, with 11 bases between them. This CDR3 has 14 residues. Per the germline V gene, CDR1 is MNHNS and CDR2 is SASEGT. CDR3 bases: TGTGCCAGCAGTGAAGTAACAGTGGGGGAGACCCAGTACTTC. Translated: CASSEVTVGETQYF.

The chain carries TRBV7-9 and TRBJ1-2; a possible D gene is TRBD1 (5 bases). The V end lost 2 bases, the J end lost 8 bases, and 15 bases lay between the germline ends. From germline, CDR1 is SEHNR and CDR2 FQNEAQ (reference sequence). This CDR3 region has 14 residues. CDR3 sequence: CASSLLSGDRGYTF. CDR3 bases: TGTGCCAGCAGCTTATTATCGGGGGACCGAGGCTACACCTTC. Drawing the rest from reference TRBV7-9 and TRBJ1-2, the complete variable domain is DTGVSQNPRHKITKRGQNVTFRCDPISEHNRLYWYRQTLGQGPEFLTYFQNEAQLEKSRLLSDRFSAERPKGSFSTLEIQRTEQGDSAMYLCASSLLSGDRGYTFGSGTRLTVV.

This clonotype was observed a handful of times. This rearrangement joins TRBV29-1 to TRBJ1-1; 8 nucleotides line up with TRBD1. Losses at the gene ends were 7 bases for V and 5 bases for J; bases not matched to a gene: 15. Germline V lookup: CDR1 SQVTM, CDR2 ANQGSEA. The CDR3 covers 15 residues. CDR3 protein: CSGSLGQAVGTEAFF. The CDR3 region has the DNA TGCAGCGGCTCCCTGGGACAGGCGGTAGGGACTGAAGCTTTCTTT.

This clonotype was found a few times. CDR3 sequence: CASSTQVSGNSPLHF. Written as DNA, the CDR3 is TGTGCCAGCAGTACACAGGTCTCGGGTAATTCACCCCTCCACTTT. The chain is built from TRBV6-6 and TRBJ1-6, with D maybe TRBD1 (5 bases). This CDR3 has 15 residues. CDR1 is MNHNY and CDR2 is SVGAGI in the germline V gene (reference sequence). Trimming took 5 bases from V and 6 from J, leaving 14 bases between them.

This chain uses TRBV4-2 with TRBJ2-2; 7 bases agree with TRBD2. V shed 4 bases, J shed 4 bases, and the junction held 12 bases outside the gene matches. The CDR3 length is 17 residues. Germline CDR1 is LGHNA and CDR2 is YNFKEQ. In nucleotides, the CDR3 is TGTGCCAGCAGCCGGAGTGGGGGAGGGCAGGGCACCGGGGAGCTGTTTTTT. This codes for CASSRSGGGQGTGELFF.

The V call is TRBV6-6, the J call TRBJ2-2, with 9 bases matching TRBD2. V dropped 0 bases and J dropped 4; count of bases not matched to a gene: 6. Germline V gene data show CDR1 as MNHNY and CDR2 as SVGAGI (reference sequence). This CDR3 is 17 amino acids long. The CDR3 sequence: CASSYSGSGGLTGELFF. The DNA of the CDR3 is TGTGCCAGCAGTTACTCGGGTAGCGGGGGTCTCACCGGGGAGCTGTTTTTT.

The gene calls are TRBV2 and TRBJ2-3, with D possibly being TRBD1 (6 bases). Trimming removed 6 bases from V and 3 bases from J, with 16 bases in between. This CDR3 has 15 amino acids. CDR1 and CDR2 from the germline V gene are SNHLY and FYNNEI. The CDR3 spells CASSDDRRVTDTQYF. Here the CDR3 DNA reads TGTGCCAGCAGCGACGACAGGCGGGTAACAGATACGCAGTATTTT.

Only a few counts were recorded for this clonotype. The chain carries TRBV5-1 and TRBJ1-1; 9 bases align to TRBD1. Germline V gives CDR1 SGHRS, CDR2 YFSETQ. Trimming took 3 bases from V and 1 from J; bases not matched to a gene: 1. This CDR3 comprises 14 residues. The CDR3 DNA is TGCGCCAGCAGCTGGGACAGGGCGAACACTGAAGCTTTCTTT. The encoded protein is CASSWDRANTEAFF.

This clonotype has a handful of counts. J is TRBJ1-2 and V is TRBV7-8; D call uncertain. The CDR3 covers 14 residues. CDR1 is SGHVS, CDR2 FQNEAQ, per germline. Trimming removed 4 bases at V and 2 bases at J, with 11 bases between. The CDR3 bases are TGTGCCAGCAGCTACGGACCTTTGAACTATGGCTACACCTTC. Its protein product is CASSYGPLNYGYTF.

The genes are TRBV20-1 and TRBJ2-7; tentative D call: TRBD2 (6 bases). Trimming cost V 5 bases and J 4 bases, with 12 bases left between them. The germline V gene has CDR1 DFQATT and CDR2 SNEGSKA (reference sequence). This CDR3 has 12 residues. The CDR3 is CSAAAGAYEQYV. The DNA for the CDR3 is TGCAGTGCTGCAGCGGGTGCTTACGAGCAGTACGTC.

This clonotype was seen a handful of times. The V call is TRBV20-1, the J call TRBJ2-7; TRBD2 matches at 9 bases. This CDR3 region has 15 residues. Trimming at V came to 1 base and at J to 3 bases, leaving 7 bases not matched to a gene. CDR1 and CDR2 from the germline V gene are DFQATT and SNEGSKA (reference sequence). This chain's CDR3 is CSARGVAGAVYEQYV. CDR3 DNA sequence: TGCAGTGCTAGAGGAGTAGCGGGGGCCGTCTACGAGCAGTACGTC.

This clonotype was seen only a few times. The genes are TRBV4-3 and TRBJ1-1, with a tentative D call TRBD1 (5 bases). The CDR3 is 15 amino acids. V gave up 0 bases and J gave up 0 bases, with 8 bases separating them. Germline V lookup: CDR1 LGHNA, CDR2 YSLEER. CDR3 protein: CASSQDRGMNTEAFF. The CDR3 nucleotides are TGCGCCAGCAGCCAAGATCGGGGGATGAACACTGAAGCTTTCTTT.

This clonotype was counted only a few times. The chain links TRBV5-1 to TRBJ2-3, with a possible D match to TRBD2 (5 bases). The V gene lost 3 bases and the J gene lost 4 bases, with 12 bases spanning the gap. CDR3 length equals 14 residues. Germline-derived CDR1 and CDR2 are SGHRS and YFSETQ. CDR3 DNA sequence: TGCGCCAGCAGCTATATAGCGTATCCAGATACGCAGTATTTT. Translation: CASSYIAYPDTQYF.

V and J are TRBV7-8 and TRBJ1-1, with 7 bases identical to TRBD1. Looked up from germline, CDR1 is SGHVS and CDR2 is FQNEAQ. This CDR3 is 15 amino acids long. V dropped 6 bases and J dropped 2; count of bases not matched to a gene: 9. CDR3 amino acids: CASSSPDRVNTEAFF. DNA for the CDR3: TGTGCCAGCAGTTCCCCCGACAGGGTTAACACTGAAGCTTTCTTT.

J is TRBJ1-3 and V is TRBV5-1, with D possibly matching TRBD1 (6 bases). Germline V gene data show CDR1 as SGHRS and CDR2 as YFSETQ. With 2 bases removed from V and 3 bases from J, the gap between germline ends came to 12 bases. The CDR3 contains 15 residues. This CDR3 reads CASSFLQGGGNTIYF. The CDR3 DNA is TGCGCCAGCAGCTTCCTACAGGGTGGTGGAAACACCATATATTTT.

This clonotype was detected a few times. The CDR3 DNA reads as TGTGCCAGCAGCCCAAAGCCCCAGGTTCTTGGCACAGATACGCAGTATTTT. Translated, it gives CASSPKPQVLGTDTQYF. V gene TRBV12-3 or TRBV12-4 combines with J gene TRBJ2-3; no definite D call. The CDR3 runs 17 residues. V gave up 6 bases and J gave up 1 base, with 20 bases separating them.

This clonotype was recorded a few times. CDR3 coding DNA: TGCGCCAGCAGCCAAGTACCTGGAGGGGACGGGGCCAACGTCCTGACTTTC. Translation: CASSQVPGGDGANVLTF. The chain carries TRBV4-3 and TRBJ2-6, with D maybe TRBD2 (6 bases). This CDR3 region has 17 residues. The germline CDR1 and CDR2 sequences are LGHNA and YSLEER. V gave up 1 base and J gave up 4 bases, with 14 bases separating them.

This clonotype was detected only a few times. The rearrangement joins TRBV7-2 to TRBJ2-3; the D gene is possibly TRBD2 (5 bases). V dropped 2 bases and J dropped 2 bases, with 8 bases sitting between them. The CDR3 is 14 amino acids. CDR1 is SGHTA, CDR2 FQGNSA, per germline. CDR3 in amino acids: CASSLTRYTDTQYF. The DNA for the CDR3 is TGTGCCAGCAGCTTAACTAGATACACAGATACGCAGTATTTT.

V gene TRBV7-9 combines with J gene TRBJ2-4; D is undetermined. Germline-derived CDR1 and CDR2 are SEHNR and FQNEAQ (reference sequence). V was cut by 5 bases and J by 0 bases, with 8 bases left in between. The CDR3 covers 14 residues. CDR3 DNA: TGTGCCAGCAGCGAAAAGCTAGCCAAAAACATTCAGTACTTC. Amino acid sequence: CASSEKLAKNIQYF. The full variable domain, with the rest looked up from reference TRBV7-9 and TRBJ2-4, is DTGVSQNPRHKITKRGQNVTFRCDPISEHNRLYWYRQTLGQGPEFLTYFQNEAQLEKSRLLSDRFSAERPKGSFSTLEIQRTEQGDSAMYLCASSEKLAKNIQYFGAGTRLSVL.

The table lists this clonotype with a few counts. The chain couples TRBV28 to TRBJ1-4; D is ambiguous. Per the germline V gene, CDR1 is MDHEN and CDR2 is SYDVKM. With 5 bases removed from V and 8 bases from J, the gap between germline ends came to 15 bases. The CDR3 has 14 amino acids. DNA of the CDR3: TGTGCCAGCAGTCCCCAATCGAGGCAGGAAAAACTGTTTTTT. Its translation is CASSPQSRQEKLFF.

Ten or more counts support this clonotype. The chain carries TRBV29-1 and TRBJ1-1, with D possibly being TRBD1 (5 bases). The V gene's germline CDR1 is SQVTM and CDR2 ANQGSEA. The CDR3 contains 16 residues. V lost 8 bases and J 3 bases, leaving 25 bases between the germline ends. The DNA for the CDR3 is TGCAGCTCATTAGGGGTCCCTTTGGGGGTGGACACTGAAGCTTTCTTT. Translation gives CSSLGVPLGVDTEAFF. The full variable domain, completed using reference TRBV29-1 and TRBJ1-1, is SAVISQKPSRDICQRGTSLTIQCQVDSQVTMMFWYRQQPGQSLTLIATANQGSEATYESGFVIDKFPISRPNLTFSTLTVSNMSPEDSSIYLCSSLGVPLGVDTEAFFGQGTRLTVV.

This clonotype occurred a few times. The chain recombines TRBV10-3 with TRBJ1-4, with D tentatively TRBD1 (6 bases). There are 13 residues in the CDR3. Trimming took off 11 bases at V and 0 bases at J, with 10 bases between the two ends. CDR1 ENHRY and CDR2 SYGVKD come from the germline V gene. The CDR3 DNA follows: TGTGCCGTTCGACAGGCAACTAATGAAAAACTGTTTTTT. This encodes CAVRQATNEKLFF.

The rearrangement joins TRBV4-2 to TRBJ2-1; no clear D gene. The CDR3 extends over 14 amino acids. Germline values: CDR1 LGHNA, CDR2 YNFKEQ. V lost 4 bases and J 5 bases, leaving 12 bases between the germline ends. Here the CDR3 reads CASSREGINNEQFF. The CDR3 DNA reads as TGTGCCAGCAGCCGCGAAGGGATAAACAATGAGCAGTTCTTC.